This is a list of T cell receptor beta chains from one sample in a study of blood T cells in healthy people across ages. TCRdb re-called the 5' RACE reads through MiXCR, storing one row per CDR3 protein. Of 750,000 to 950,000 distinct CDR3 sequences listed, roughly 24% are singletons. A further study also used this sample, focusing on T cells of mothers and their children.

Sequencing was carried out using blood. The source of these receptors is a boy younger than 18 in good health. Both conserved end residues are part of each CDR3. The D gene is left open where the match is weak. Part of the rows lack a size; the others show once, few, many or a class for expanded clones.

abundance | j_gene | d_gene | v_gene | CDR3aa | CDR3nt
few | TRBJ2-1 | . | TRBV20-1 | CSATSQVQEQFF | TGCAGTGCTACCTCACAGGTCCAGGAGCAGTTCTTC
few | TRBJ1-5 | . | TRBV10-2 | CASSERRGNQPQHF | TGCGCCAGCAGCGAGCGGCGGGGGAATCAGCCCCAGCATTTT
few | TRBJ2-1 | TRBD1 | TRBV29-1 | CSVARGGSSYNEQFF | TGCAGCGTCGCAAGAGGGGGCTCCTCCTACAATGAGCAGTTCTTC
. | TRBJ1-2 | TRBD1 | TRBV6-1 | CASLGTRDRGLYGYTF | TGTGCCAGCCTAGGGACCCGGGACAGGGGGCTCTATGGCTACACCTTC
few | TRBJ1-4 | . | TRBV4-1 | CASSPTRSAGADGKLFF | TGCGCCAGCAGCCCCACCCGATCCGCAGGGGCCGATGGAAAACTGTTTTTT
few | TRBJ2-5 | TRBD2 | TRBV12-3/TRBV12-4 | CASTHSGARPRETQYF | TGTGCCAGCACCCACAGCGGGGCAAGGCCCCGGGAGACCCAGTACTTC
. | TRBJ2-2 | TRBD1 | TRBV12-3/TRBV12-4 | CASSKDRVGGELFF | TGTGCCAGCAGCAAAGACAGGGTCGGCGGGGAGCTGTTTTTT
few | TRBJ2-6 | . | TRBV10-1 | CASSAQGTGANVLTF | TGCGCCAGCAGTGCCCAGGGGACTGGGGCCAACGTCCTGACTTTC
. | TRBJ2-3 | . | TRBV20-1 | CSGTGIKETQYF | TGCAGTGGGACTGGAATTAAAGAGACCCAGTACTTT
. | TRBJ1-1 | . | TRBV21-1 | CASSKIGWNTEAFF | TGTGCCAGCAGCAAAATAGGATGGAACACTGAAGCTTTCTTT
few | TRBJ1-4 | . | TRBV7-6 | CASSLIAGGLTNEKLFF | TGTGCCAGCAGCTTAATCGCTGGGGGATTAACTAATGAAAAACTGTTTTTT
. | TRBJ2-1 | . | TRBV3-1 | CASSQGGVYNEQFF | TGTGCCAGCAGCCAAGGGGGGGTTTACAATGAGCAGTTCTTC
. | TRBJ1-2 | TRBD1 | TRBV7-3 | CASSLWTGEGYTF | TGTGCCAGCAGCTTATGGACAGGGGAAGGCTACACCTTC
. | TRBJ2-1 | . | TRBV9 | CASSVVSNEQFF | TGTGCCAGCAGCGTAGTGTCCAATGAGCAGTTCTTC
. | TRBJ2-7 | . | TRBV21-1 | CASSLLGQGNYEQYF | TGTGCCAGCAGCCTCTTAGGACAGGGAAACTACGAGCAGTACTTC
. | TRBJ2-7 | TRBD2 | TRBV5-1 | CASSSLAGGIYEQYF | TGCGCCAGCAGCTCCTTAGCGGGGGGAATCTACGAGCAGTACTTC
. | TRBJ2-5 | TRBD1 | TRBV27 | CASKQGNQETQYF | TGTGCCAGCAAACAGGGGAACCAAGAGACCCAGTACTTC
. | TRBJ2-5 | . | TRBV7-2 | CASSWGGRGGETQYF | TGTGCCAGCAGCTGGGGGGGGCGGGGTGGAGAGACCCAGTACTTC
few | TRBJ1-3 | . | TRBV30 | CAWSLESSGNTIYF | TGTGCCTGGAGTTTGGAGAGCTCTGGAAACACCATATATTTT
once | TRBJ2-3 | . | TRBV15 | CATSGGSGSTDTQYF | TGTGCCACCAGCGGGGGCTCTGGTAGCACAGATACGCAGTATTTT
. | TRBJ2-2 | TRBD1 | TRBV12-3/TRBV12-4 | CASRPTGGNTGELFF | TGTGCCAGCAGACCCACAGGGGGGAACACCGGGGAGCTGTTTTTT
. | TRBJ1-2 | . | TRBV27 | CASSPGMGGFYGYTF | TGTGCCAGCAGCCCGGGAATGGGAGGCTTCTATGGCTACACCTTC
. | TRBJ2-7 | TRBD1 | TRBV5-1 | CASSLGTGTDEQYF | TGCGCCAGCAGCTTGGGGACAGGGACCGACGAGCAGTACTTC
few | TRBJ1-4 | TRBD1 | TRBV4-1 | CASSQGTGQGEKLFF | TGCGCCAGCAGCCAAGGGACAGGCCAGGGTGAAAAACTGTTTTTT
. | TRBJ2-5 | . | TRBV18 | CASSPFFQETQYF | TGTGCCAGCTCACCTTTCTTCCAAGAGACCCAGTACTTC
few | TRBJ1-1 | TRBD1 | TRBV18 | CASSLRQGDTEAFF | TGTGCCAGCTCTCTTCGACAGGGAGACACTGAAGCTTTCTTT
few | TRBJ2-1 | TRBD2 | TRBV6-2/TRBV6-3 | CASRYAASGANEQFF | TGTGCCAGCAGGTACGCGGCTAGCGGAGCCAATGAGCAGTTCTTC
few | TRBJ1-2 | . | TRBV13 | CASSLGHSNYYGYTF | TGTGCCAGCAGCCTGGGACATTCGAATTATTATGGCTACACCTTC
. | TRBJ2-3 | TRBD2 | TRBV7-2 | CASSLRGTSGGADTQYF | TGTGCCAGCAGCTTAAGGGGGACTAGCGGGGGGGCAGATACGCAGTATTTT
few | TRBJ2-7 | . | TRBV3-1 | CASSQGRAFDEQYF | TGTGCCAGCAGCCAAGGCAGGGCCTTCGACGAGCAGTACTTC
. | TRBJ1-4 | . | TRBV12-3/TRBV12-4 | CASSLNGGGELFF | TGTGCCAGCAGCCTTAATGGGGGAGGGGAACTGTTTTTT
. | TRBJ2-7 | TRBD1 | TRBV18 | CASSPRGTVGYEQYF | TGTGCCAGCTCACCACGAGGGACAGTGGGCTACGAGCAGTACTTC
. | TRBJ2-7 | TRBD1 | TRBV5-6 | CASSRPGTGFHEQYF | TGTGCCAGCAGCCGTCCCGGGACAGGGTTCCACGAGCAGTACTTC
few | TRBJ2-5 | TRBD2 | TRBV25-1 | CASSELAGAFQETQYF | TGTGCCAGCAGTGAATTAGCGGGGGCGTTCCAAGAGACCCAGTACTTC
few | TRBJ2-7 | . | TRBV6-5 | CASSRDGANYEQYF | TGTGCCAGCAGCCGGGACGGAGCAAACTACGAGCAGTACTTC
few | TRBJ2-4 | TRBD2 | TRBV20-1 | CSASRTRVENIQYF | TGCAGTGCTAGTCGGACTAGGGTCGAAAACATTCAGTACTTC
few | TRBJ2-7 | TRBD1 | TRBV5-4 | CASSLGRDRDEQYF | TGTGCCAGCAGCTTGGGCCGGGACAGGGACGAGCAGTACTTC
. | TRBJ1-5 | . | TRBV12-3/TRBV12-4 | CASSLVDQSQPQHF | TGTGCCAGCAGTTTAGTAGATCAGAGTCAGCCCCAGCATTTT
. | TRBJ2-3 | TRBD1 | TRBV29-1 | CSVVLQGADTQYF | TGCAGCGTTGTCTTACAGGGGGCAGATACGCAGTATTTT
few | TRBJ2-7 | . | TRBV3-1 | CASSPAPSYEQYF | TGTGCCAGCAGCCCCGCCCCTTCCTATGAGCAGTACTTC
few | TRBJ2-5 | . | TRBV2 | CVSSVYHGETQYF | TGTGTCAGCAGTGTATATCACGGGGAGACCCAGTACTTC
few | TRBJ2-5 | TRBD1 | TRBV7-9 | CASSLARTGSQETQYF | TGTGCCAGCAGCTTAGCGCGGACAGGGAGTCAAGAGACCCAGTACTTC